The clone carrying this TCR beta chain was counted many times. Antigen: not known. The junction had 10 bases not matched to a gene; V was cut back by 5 bases and J by 5 bases. CDR1 is SGHRS, CDR2 YFSETQ, per germline. CDR3 length: 15 residues. The library was built from about 400 ng RNA with molecular barcoded adaptors for alpha/delta and beta/gamma chains. TCRdb recomputed calls from the reads with MiXCR, one row per CDR3 protein. The sample consists of about 46,000 distinct CDR3 sequences, less than 20% of them appearing once. The data derive from a study of read filtering for tumor transcriptome and immune sequencing. Study-level information: Among patients, approximately 17 were male and more than 13 female, aged 47 to 80 (mean about 72). R-ISS stage counts were 8 or 9 for I, 15 to 20 for II, roughly seven for III. Whole-study results and caveats: About four fifths of IR-seq clonotypes had a single read, yet these held approximately 3.5% of reads. Correlation between methods rose after single-read clonotypes were removed.

The V call is TRBV5-1, the J call TRBJ2-1, with 7 nucleotides matching TRBD2. Sequencing used a population of CD138-negative cells sorted from bone marrow. The receptor's source is a donor aged 40 or over with multiple myeloma. The CDR3 nucleotides read TGCGCCAGCAGAAACCCGGGACTAACTAACAATGAGCAGTTCTTC. This codes for CASRNPGLTNNEQFF. Combining the CDR3 with reference TRBV5-1 and TRBJ2-1 gives the whole variable domain KAGVTQTPRYLIKTRGQQVTLSCSPISGHRSVSWYQQTPGQGLQFLFEYFSETQRNKGNFPGRFSGRQFSNSRSEMNVSTLELGDSALYLCASRNPGLTNNEQFFGPGTRLTVL.